This T cell receptor beta chain was identified in a study of long-term antiretroviral therapy in people with HIV. Survey-level immunoSEQ v3.0 assays were run. Assay used: immunoSEQ multiplex PCR; TCRdb lists only in-frame clones, some missing. The sample consists of approximately 15,000 clones, about 81% of them appearing once. Study conclusions and caveats: Blood obtained between about 2004 and 2018 may reflect older ART regimens. Clones that expanded before ART (that is, prior to treatment) dominated the repertoire at all time points. The study found that diversity rose after ART but stayed below transplant donor controls.

The J segment lost 5 bases and the V segment lost 4 bases, leaving 8 bases of the junction unmatched. Germline V gene lookup returns CDR1 MNHEY and CDR2 SMNVEV (reference sequence). This CDR3 has 15 amino acids. This clone has just one count. The antigen remains undetermined. The chain is built from TRBV27 and TRBJ2-3; 8 nucleotides align to TRBD2. The receptor was isolated from a man aged 18 to 30 with HIV. The sequences come from unsorted PBMCs, collected 0.1 years after starting antiretroviral therapy. The CDR3 DNA reads TGTGCCAGCAGTTACTCGGGGGGGGCGGGAGATACGCAGTATTTT. Protein sequence: CASSYSGGAGDTQYF.